This T cell receptor beta chain emerged from a study of technical replicates of blood from a few donors. V trimming: 3 bases; J trimming: 7 bases; junction bases outside the gene matches: 6. The CDR3 contains 13 residues. From germline, CDR1 is MGHRA and CDR2 YSYEKL. Produced via immunoSEQ multiplex PCR; TCRdb's table is partial and in-frame only. Here the sample spans 85,000 to 90,000 clones, 85% to 95% being singletons. The chain uses TRBV4-1 and TRBJ2-7; 7 bases fit TRBD1. The receptor was isolated from a human donor in good health. The sample consisted of T cells isolated from PBMCs. CDR3 DNA: TGCGCCAGCAGCCAGTTCGGGACAGATGAGCAGTACTTC. It yields the protein CASSQFGTDEQYF.